The next 25 T cell receptor beta chains were all read from a single sample in a study of blood T cells in healthy people across ages. A second PCR, run for roughly 7 to 12 cycles, used a sample-barcoded 5' primer plus a J-beta primer mix. TCRdb re-called the 5' RACE reads with MiXCR, one entry per CDR3 protein. The repertoire consists of 800,000 to 950,000 distinct CDR3 sequences, with about 29% occurring once and the leading ten covering 10% to 13%. These data were also filed under a second study, of T cells of mothers and their children.

The sample consisted of blood. The source is a woman between 40 and 55 years old in good health.

Only a few counts were recorded for this clonotype. This rearrangement joins TRBV12-3 or TRBV12-4 to TRBJ2-1; maybe TRBD1 (6 bases). V gave up 2 bases and J gave up 10 bases, with 9 bases separating them. This CDR3 spans 12 amino acids. The chain's CDR3 is CASSLSTGEQFF. CDR3 sequence (DNA): TGTGCCAGCAGTTTATCTACAGGGGAGCAGTTCTTC.

Comment on this clonotype: One base away lies a much larger clone, so this may be a sequencing read error. This chain joins TRBV12-3 or TRBV12-4 and TRBJ2-7; 7 positions match TRBD1. V shed 7 bases, J shed 5 bases, and the junction held 11 bases outside the gene matches. The CDR3 extends over 14 amino acids. The CDR3 here is CASKSRDSFDEQYF. The CDR3 region has the DNA TGTGCCAGCAAATCCCGGGACAGCTTTGACGAGCAGTACTTC.

This clonotype was picked up many times. The rearrangement links TRBV18 to TRBJ2-1; the D gene is possibly TRBD2 (5 bases). In germline, CDR1 is KGHSH, CDR2 LQKENI. CDR3 length: 16 amino acids. Deletions cut 6 bases from V and 6 bases from J, with 21 bases between. The CDR3 DNA sequence: TGTGCCAGCTCCCCCCCCGGAAACTCCCGGGGCAATGAGCAGTTCTTC. Protein product: CASSPPGNSRGNEQFF.

DNA for the CDR3: TGTGCCAGCAATTTGGGGGGAGAGGACACTGAAGCTTTCTTT. Translating it yields CASNLGGEDTEAFF. This chain connects TRBV6-1 to TRBJ1-1; D is possibly TRBD1 (5 bases). CDR1 MNHNS and CDR2 SASEGT come from the germline V gene. Deletions cut 7 bases from V and 3 bases from J, with 15 bases between. The length of the CDR3 is 14 residues.

This clonotype was counted many times. The gene calls are TRBV7-9 and TRBJ2-1; 10 bases line up with TRBD1. Germline V lookup: CDR1 SEHNR, CDR2 FQNEAQ (reference sequence). CDR3 size: 15 residues. V lost 5 bases, J lost 2 bases, and 3 bases stayed unmatched. The CDR3 is CASSAGTGAYNEQFF. In DNA, the CDR3 is TGTGCCAGCAGCGCAGGGACAGGGGCCTACAATGAGCAGTTCTTC.

The CDR3 spells CSATGTSGGRTSWEQYF. The CDR3 bases are TGCAGTGCAACCGGGACTAGCGGGGGCCGGACCTCTTGGGAGCAGTACTTC. The genes are TRBV20-1 and TRBJ2-7; 14 bases line up with TRBD2. Germline V gene sequence: CDR1 DFQATT, CDR2 SNEGSKA (reference sequence). The V segment lost 6 bases and the J segment 7 bases; nucleotides outside the gene matches: 17. CDR3 length: 17 residues.

The chain recombines TRBV25-1 with TRBJ2-6, with D unresolved. Trimming took off 5 bases at V and 3 bases at J, with 5 bases between the two ends. Germline values: CDR1 MGHDK, CDR2 SYGVNS. The CDR3 is made up of 13 amino acids. CDR3 in amino acids: CASSRFGANVLTF. CDR3 nucleotides: TGTGCCAGCAGTAGGTTTGGGGCCAACGTCCTGACTTTC.

The V call is TRBV20-1, the J call TRBJ1-5; D remains ambiguous. Looked up from germline, CDR1 is DFQATT and CDR2 is SNEGSKA (reference sequence). The CDR3 is 18 amino acids. V lost 0 bases and J 4 bases, leaving 22 bases between the germline ends. The chain's CDR3 is CSAREMGSGETGNQPQHF. CDR3 sequence (DNA): TGCAGTGCTAGAGAAATGGGGTCCGGAGAGACTGGGAATCAGCCCCAGCATTTT.

With regard to this clonotype: A junction boundary mismatches the germline segment, possibly from a read error. The chain uses TRBV28 and TRBJ2-3; D could derive from TRBD1 or TRBD2 (5 bases each). The CDR3 runs to 14 residues. Germline CDR1 reads MDHEN; CDR2 reads SYDVKM. In nucleotides, the CDR3 is TGTGCCAGCAGTTTACGCCGGGGCACAGATACGCAGGATTTT. It translates to CASSLRRGTDTQDF.

This clonotype was recorded at least ten times. V gene TRBV7-2 combines with J gene TRBJ2-7; 9 bases are a match to TRBD1. Germline lookup yields CDR1 SGHTA and CDR2 FQGNSA. This CDR3 is built from 15 residues. V gave up 5 bases and J gave up 1 base; unmatched junction bases: 6. CDR3 amino acids: CASSTTGGASYEQYF. The CDR3 DNA is TGTGCCAGCAGCACGACAGGGGGGGCGTCCTACGAGCAGTACTTC.

This clonotype was seen a few times. A clone one base away is much larger, so this may be a read error. The rearrangement links TRBV4-3 to TRBJ1-2, with 9 bases matching TRBD1. After removal of 0 bases from V and 7 bases from J, the junction contained 9 bases not matched to a gene. Germline lookup yields CDR1 LGHNA and CDR2 YSLEER. This CDR3 has 16 residues. This CDR3 is CASSQDGGRTGVGYTF. For the CDR3, the DNA is TGCGCCAGCAGCCAAGATGGGGGAAGGACAGGGGTTGGCTACACCTTC.

This clonotype came up many times. This rearrangement joins TRBV5-1 to TRBJ1-2; 7 bases line up with TRBD1. J lost 6 bases, V lost 4 bases, and 9 bases had no gene match. Per germline, CDR1 SGHRS and CDR2 YFSETQ. This CDR3 comprises 14 residues. This chain's CDR3 is CASSRDRLWDGYTF. The CDR3 DNA reads as TGCGCCAGCAGCCGGGACAGATTGTGGGATGGCTACACCTTC.

This clonotype was seen ten or more times. This chain connects TRBV2 to TRBJ2-6; TRBD1 might be the D (6 bases). The CDR3 extends over 15 amino acids. V shed 2 bases and J shed 4 bases, with 9 bases lying between them. Germline V lookup: CDR1 SNHLY, CDR2 FYNNEI. This CDR3 is CASSEWGTGANVLTF. As DNA, the CDR3 is TGTGCCAGCAGTGAATGGGGGACAGGGGCCAACGTCCTGACTTTC.

The chain links TRBV3-1 to TRBJ1-1; D not resolved. V lost 0 bases to trimming and J lost 3 bases, with 8 bases between them. This CDR3 comprises 14 residues. The germline gives CDR1 LGHDT, CDR2 YNNKEL (reference sequence). The CDR3 sequence is CASSQEGYDTEAFF. The CDR3 DNA reads as TGTGCCAGCAGCCAAGAGGGGTATGACACTGAAGCTTTCTTT.

There are a few counts of this clonotype. The V and J genes are TRBV28 and TRBJ2-1; TRBD1 might be the D (6 bases). The germline V gene has CDR1 MDHEN and CDR2 SYDVKM. The CDR3 runs to 13 residues. V lost 9 bases to trimming and J lost 13 bases, with 22 bases between them. The CDR3 spells CASSKPPGDIQFF. In nucleotides, the CDR3 is TGTGCCAGTTCTAAGCCACCCGGGGACATTCAGTTCTTC. The whole variable domain, remainder taken from reference TRBV28 and TRBJ2-1, is DVKVTQSSRYLVKRTGEKVFLECVQDMDHENMFWYRQDPGLGLRLIYFSYDVKMKEKGDIPEGYSVSREKKERFSLILESASTNQTSMYLCASSKPPGDIQFFGPGTRLTVL.

The gene calls are TRBV5-6 and TRBJ2-3; maybe TRBD1 (9 bases). Germline CDR1 and CDR2: SGHDT and YYEEEE. V lost 4 bases, J lost 3 bases, and 24 bases lay in between. The CDR3 extends over 18 amino acids. This CDR3 reads CASSAGGQGLMWTDTQYF. The CDR3 DNA is TGTGCCAGCAGCGCGGGGGGACAGGGTTTGATGTGGACAGATACGCAGTATTTT.

This chain joins TRBV19 and TRBJ1-6; D not certain. The V end lost 5 bases, the J end lost 7 bases, and 9 bases lay between the germline ends. The CDR3 sequence is 13 residues long. CDR1 is LNHDA, CDR2 SQIVND, per germline (reference sequence). CDR3 loop: CASSRRINSPLHF. DNA of the CDR3: TGTGCCAGTAGTCGCAGAATCAATTCACCCCTCCACTTT.

The chain employs TRBV27 and TRBJ1-2; perhaps TRBD1 as D (6 bases). This CDR3 has 12 residues. V gave up 5 bases and J gave up 7 bases, with 11 bases separating them. Germline lookup yields CDR1 MNHEY and CDR2 SMNVEV (reference sequence). Written as DNA, the CDR3 is TGTGCCAGCAGTCCCCCGGGGGCTGGCTACACCTTC. It codes for CASSPPGAGYTF.

The chain uses TRBV7-2 and TRBJ1-4, with a tentative D call TRBD1 (6 bases). V lost 5 bases, J lost 3 bases, and 13 bases lay in between. This CDR3 comprises 15 residues. The V gene's germline CDR1 is SGHTA and CDR2 FQGNSA. CDR3 sequence (DNA): TGTGCCAGCAGCGCCCCCGGGGGCCCTAATGAAAAACTGTTTTTT. Translation gives CASSAPGGPNEKLFF. Filled out from reference TRBV7-2 and TRBJ1-4, the complete variable domain reads GAGVSQSPSNKVTEKGKDVELRCDPISGHTALYWYRQSLGQGLEFLIYFQGNSAPDKSGLPSDRFSAERTGGSVSTLTIQRTQQEDSAVYLCASSAPGGPNEKLFFGSGTQLSVL.

This clonotype was observed a few times. The gene calls are TRBV12-5 and TRBJ2-1, with 7 nucleotides matching TRBD2. Germline V gives CDR1 LGHNT, CDR2 FRNRAP. V trimming: 6 bases; J trimming: 0 bases; junction bases outside the gene matches: 5. The CDR3 sequence is 15 residues long. The CDR3 nucleotides are TGTGCTAGTGGCCGAGCGGGGTCCTCCTACAATGAGCAGTTCTTC. This codes for CASGRAGSSYNEQFF.

V usage is TRBV11-2 and J usage is TRBJ2-1, with 11 bases identical to TRBD2. This CDR3 comprises 14 residues. Germline trimming cut 4 bases from V and 9 bases from J; bases unmatched to any gene: 5. CDR1 SGHAT and CDR2 FQNNGV come from the germline V gene. The CDR3 region is CASSSIAGGGEQFF. Written as DNA, the CDR3 is TGTGCCAGCAGCTCCATAGCGGGGGGGGGTGAGCAGTTCTTC.

The V call is TRBV12-3 or TRBV12-4, the J call TRBJ2-3; 11 bases align to TRBD1. J lost 3 bases, V lost 2 bases, and 4 bases had no gene match. The CDR3 loop spans 16 amino acids. This CDR3 reads CASSLPRDRGTDTQYF. The CDR3 DNA follows: TGTGCCAGCAGTTTACCCCGGGACAGGGGGACAGATACGCAGTATTTT.

This clonotype was counted many times. The CDR3 spells CASSQQTGGSEKLFF. The CDR3 DNA reads as TGCGCCAGCAGCCAACAAACCGGGGGGAGTGAAAAACTGTTTTTT. J is TRBJ1-4 and V is TRBV4-3, with a tentative D call TRBD1 (5 bases). The CDR3 covers 15 residues. Trimming removed 2 bases at V and 7 bases at J, with 14 bases between. Per germline, CDR1 LGHNA and CDR2 YSLEER.

This clonotype has just a few counts. V and J are TRBV5-6 and TRBJ2-1; D is possibly TRBD1 or TRBD2 (5 bases each). The CDR3 is 19 residues long. Germline V lookup: CDR1 SGHDT, CDR2 YYEEEE. V was trimmed by 0 bases and J by 8 bases, leaving 27 bases between them. The CDR3 is CASSLDPGGQWGTRDEQFF. CDR3 bases: TGTGCCAGCAGCTTGGATCCCGGTGGGCAGTGGGGCACTAGGGATGAGCAGTTCTTC.

Concerning this clonotype: A read error may explain this, as a much larger clone is one base away. The chain joins TRBV29-1 to TRBJ1-4; D ambiguous. Germline loops: CDR1 SQVTM, CDR2 ANQGSEA. The CDR3 consists of 15 residues. The CDR3 DNA sequence: TGCAGCGTTTTCGACCCACTAGCAACTAATGAAAAACGGTTTTTT. It specifies CSVFDPLATNEKRFF.